These 27 T cell receptor beta chains originate from one sample sequenced in a study of T cells in Graves' hyperthyroidism and ophthalmopathy. RNA transcripts gave rise to amplified TCR beta CDR3 regions. When the TCR CDR3 underwent first-round RT-PCR, the HTBI primer set was used. Each CDR3 protein gets one entry after TCRdb re-called the multiplex PCR reads with MiXCR. The sample lists 400,000 to 600,000 distinct CDR3 sequences; roughly a sixth were seen once. The sequenced sample was blood. The origin of the receptors is a woman aged 25 to 39 with Graves' ophthalmopathy.

The sample holds a few counts of this clonotype. The rearrangement joins TRBV18 to TRBJ1-1; no reliable D call. V was shortened by 3 bases and J by 6 bases, with 11 bases between the two germline ends. The CDR3 is 13 amino acids. Germline V gene sequence: CDR1 KGHSH, CDR2 LQKENI. The CDR3, as DNA: TGTGCCAGCTCACCTGGCCCGGGCGCTGAAGCTTTCTTT. Its translation is CASSPGPGAEAFF.

This clonotype occurred many times. This chain uses TRBV20-1 with TRBJ2-7, with D uncertain. This CDR3 has 14 residues. CDR1 is DFQATT, CDR2 SNEGSKA, per germline (reference sequence). V lost 1 base, J lost 2 bases, and 12 bases lay in between. Here the CDR3 DNA reads TGCAGTGCTAGAGGGCCGGCCTTTGCCTACGAGCAGTACTTC. Amino acid sequence: CSARGPAFAYEQYF.

The V call is TRBV28, the J call TRBJ1-1; 9 bases line up with TRBD1. V lost 9 bases to trimming and J lost 0 bases; unmatched junction nucleotides: 14. In germline, CDR1 is MDHEN, CDR2 SYDVKM. The CDR3 extends over 17 amino acids. The CDR3 reads CASQFIPGQGLNTEAFF. The CDR3 DNA sequence: TGTGCCAGTCAATTCATACCGGGACAGGGATTGAACACTGAAGCTTTCTTT.

This clonotype has a count of ten or more. This sequence joins TRBV28 and TRBJ2-5; 9 bases fit TRBD1. V was clipped by 3 bases and J by 5 bases; unmatched bases: 4. The CDR3 has 14 residues. Germline V CDR1 and CDR2: MDHEN, SYDVKM. This CDR3 reads CASSFTGGGETQYF. CDR3 DNA sequence: TGTGCCAGCAGTTTCACAGGGGGCGGCGAGACCCAGTACTTC. Complete variable domain (other parts from reference TRBV28 and TRBJ2-5): DVKVTQSSRYLVKRTGEKVFLECVQDMDHENMFWYRQDPGLGLRLIYFSYDVKMKEKGDIPEGYSVSREKKERFSLILESASTNQTSMYLCASSFTGGGETQYFGPGTRLLVL.

This clonotype was picked up many times. The chain uses TRBV18 and TRBJ2-1, with a tentative D call TRBD1 (5 bases). This CDR3 is 18 amino acids long. The V gene's germline CDR1 is KGHSH and CDR2 LQKENI. The V and J ends lost 2 bases and 7 bases respectively, with 24 bases between them. The CDR3 sequence is CASSPNRNSLSQGNEQFF. The CDR3, as DNA: TGTGCCAGCTCACCAAATAGGAATTCGCTTTCGCAGGGAAATGAGCAGTTCTTC.

In its sample, this clonotype was seen many times. This sequence joins TRBV12-3 or TRBV12-4 and TRBJ2-7, with D tentatively TRBD1 (6 bases). V was trimmed by 4 bases and J by 1 base, leaving 11 bases between them. This CDR3 is built from 14 residues. CDR3 DNA: TGTGCCAGCAGTTCCGGACAGAAATCCTACGAGCAGTACTTC. This sequence encodes CASSSGQKSYEQYF.

This clonotype was detected only a few times. The V call is TRBV20-1, the J call TRBJ1-3; no firm D call. The CDR3 spans 14 residues. V was cut by 3 bases and J by 0 bases, with 9 bases left in between. CDR1 is DFQATT and CDR2 is SNEGSKA in the germline V gene (reference sequence). The CDR3 sequence is CSASWDSSGNTIYF. DNA for the CDR3: TGCAGTGCTAGTTGGGATAGCTCTGGAAACACCATATATTTT.

Comments on this clonotype: One base away lies a much larger clone, so this may be a sequencing read error. The genes are TRBV7-8 and TRBJ2-1; the D is unclear. Trimming shortened V by 6 bases and J by 7 bases, and 10 bases separated the two germline ends. There are 12 residues in the CDR3. The germline V gene has CDR1 SGHVS and CDR2 FQNEAQ. The CDR3: CASREQTNEQFF. The CDR3 bases are TGTGCCAGCAGAGAACAGACGAATGAGCAGTTCTTC.

Points on this clonotype: Just one base apart from a much larger clone, this may be a read error. This CDR3 fails to terminate in the conserved phenylalanine or tryptophan, so it likely reflects a read error. The gene calls are TRBV28 and TRBJ2-5, with a weak D call TRBD2 (6 bases). V lost 2 bases, J lost 2 bases, and 12 bases lay in between. Germline CDR1 is MDHEN and CDR2 is SYDVKM. This CDR3 spans 15 amino acids. The CDR3 region is CASSLTSRGQETQYL. The CDR3 DNA sequence: TGTGCCAGCAGTTTAACTAGCCGGGGACAAGAGACCCAGTACCTC.

This clonotype was seen at least ten times. The chain joins TRBV28 to TRBJ2-1; 8 bases are a match to TRBD2. CDR1 is MDHEN and CDR2 is SYDVKM in the germline V gene. The CDR3 covers 20 residues. V lost 2 bases, J lost 0 bases, and 15 bases stayed unmatched. CDR3 sequence (DNA): TGTGCCAGCAGTTTACCTACAGCGGGAGTTTTAACAAGCTCCTACAATGAGCAGTTCTTC. Protein sequence: CASSLPTAGVLTSSYNEQFF.

This clonotype was seen many times. The rearrangement joins TRBV6-1 to TRBJ1-5; the D gene is possibly TRBD1 (6 bases). The CDR3 loop spans 15 amino acids. The germline V gene encodes CDR1 MNHNS and CDR2 SASEGT. With 5 bases removed from V and 0 bases from J, the gap between germline ends came to 11 bases. This CDR3 is CASSINRDSNQPQHF. The CDR3 DNA sequence: TGTGCCAGCAGTATTAACAGGGATAGCAATCAGCCCCAGCATTTT.

This clonotype was found many times. This chain joins TRBV5-6 and TRBJ2-7; 7 nucleotides align to TRBD1. Germline V CDR1 and CDR2: SGHDT, YYEEEE. The CDR3 length is 15 residues. Trimming at V came to 3 bases and at J to 3 bases, leaving 9 bases not matched to a gene. CDR3 sequence reads: CASSYRQGNRYEQYF. CDR3 DNA sequence: TGTGCCAGCAGCTACCGACAGGGTAATCGCTACGAGCAGTACTTC.

The J gene is TRBJ2-1, the V gene TRBV20-1, with 13 positions matching TRBD2. The ends lost 2 bases at V and 9 bases at J; junction bases unmatched: 7. The CDR3 runs 15 residues. Germline V gene sequence: CDR1 DFQATT, CDR2 SNEGSKA (reference sequence). The CDR3 region is CSARRLAGGRGEQFF. As DNA, the CDR3 is TGCAGTGCTAGAAGACTAGCGGGAGGCCGGGGTGAGCAGTTCTTC.

This clonotype showed up just a few times. The V call is TRBV25-1, the J call TRBJ2-1, with TRBD2 as a possible D gene (5 bases). This CDR3 is built from 14 residues. The V and J ends lost 1 base and 5 bases respectively, with 9 bases between them. From germline, CDR1 is MGHDK and CDR2 SYGVNS. Written as DNA, the CDR3 is TGTGCCAGCAGTGAATTCGACTACAACAATGAGCAGTTCTTC. Its protein product is CASSEFDYNNEQFF.

A remark on this clonotype: A read error is possible here, since a much larger clone lies one base away. The V gene is TRBV7-2, the J gene TRBJ1-4; D perhaps matches TRBD1 (5 bases). Germline CDR1 reads SGHTA; CDR2 reads FQGNSA. CDR3 length equals 15 residues. V was clipped by 2 bases and J by 10 bases, with 17 bases between them. This chain's CDR3 is CASSLPTRGGGKLFF. CDR3 nucleotide sequence: TGTGCCAGCAGCTTACCGACAAGGGGAGGAGGAAAACTGTTTTTT.

This clonotype was recorded many times. The rearrangement links TRBV7-3 to TRBJ2-2; weak D call: TRBD1 (6 bases). This CDR3 comprises 14 residues. In germline, CDR1 is SGHTA, CDR2 FQGTGA. Trimming took 8 bases from V and 4 from J, leaving 14 bases between them. CDR3: CASELTGSTGELFF. CDR3 DNA sequence: TGTGCCAGCGAACTGACAGGCTCCACCGGGGAGCTGTTTTTT.

This clonotype was counted at least ten times. This sequence joins TRBV6-2 or TRBV6-3 and TRBJ2-7; TRBD2 matches at 9 bases. V shed 7 bases and J 3 bases; nucleotides not matched to a gene: 16. Germline assignment: CDR1 MNHEY and CDR2 SVGEGT. This CDR3 is 17 amino acids long. CDR3 in amino acids: CASTSPNFSGSLYEQYF. The CDR3 region has the DNA TGTGCCAGCACCTCACCGAACTTTAGCGGGAGCCTCTACGAGCAGTACTTC.

This clonotype was found many times. This sequence joins TRBV7-2 and TRBJ1-5; D gene unclear. Germline lookup yields CDR1 SGHTA and CDR2 FQGNSA. V gave up 1 base and J gave up 1 base, with 8 bases separating them. This CDR3 has 15 amino acids. The CDR3 DNA reads as TGTGCCAGCAGCTTAGGGAGGGAAAGCAATCAGCCCCAGCATTTT. Its protein product is CASSLGRESNQPQHF.

This clonotype has ten or more counts. The rearrangement joins TRBV12-3 or TRBV12-4 to TRBJ1-5; 8 positions match TRBD1. V lost 3 bases, J lost 4 bases, and 2 bases stayed unmatched. The CDR3 contains 14 residues. In nucleotides, the CDR3 is TGTGCCAGCAGTTTTGGGACAGGAAATCAGCCCCAGCATTTT. Translating it yields CASSFGTGNQPQHF.

The CDR3 bases are TGTGCCAGCAGCCCTGGGACTCCCAGCTCCTACGAGCAGTACTTC. This sequence encodes CASSPGTPSSYEQYF. This chain links TRBV6-1 with TRBJ2-7, with D perhaps TRBD2 (6 bases). Germline loops: CDR1 MNHNS, CDR2 SASEGT. This CDR3 is built from 15 residues. V was clipped by 6 bases and J by 0 bases, with 15 bases between them.

As to this clonotype: A read error may explain this, as a much larger clone is one base away. The chain recombines TRBV9 with TRBJ2-7; 7 bases map to TRBD1. V was clipped by 2 bases and J by 3 bases; unmatched bases: 5. The CDR3 extends over 14 amino acids. CDR1 SGDLS and CDR2 YYNGEE come from the germline V gene. In nucleotides, the CDR3 is TGTGCCAGCAGCGTTGGGACAGCATACTACGAGCAGTACTTC. This gives the protein CASSVGTAYYEQYF.

About this clonotype: This may be a read error: a much more frequent sequence differs by one nucleotide. The CDR3 reads CASSSGLAGGPGVQFF. The CDR3 DNA is TGCGCCAGCAGCTCAGGACTAGCGGGAGGGCCTGGTGTGCAGTTCTTC. This sequence joins TRBV5-1 and TRBJ2-1; 15 bases map to TRBD2. From germline, CDR1 is SGHRS and CDR2 YFSETQ. V lost 3 bases, J lost 12 bases, and 10 bases stayed unmatched. The CDR3 totals 16 residues.

Notes on this clonotype: Since a much larger clone is just one base distant, this may be a read error. The chain is built from TRBV20-1 and TRBJ2-7; D gene uncertain. The better agreement between TRBJ2-1 and the DNA end casts doubt on the J call. The CDR3 loop spans 14 amino acids. Germline V gives CDR1 DFQATT, CDR2 SNEGSKA (reference sequence). CDR3 bases: TGCAGTGCTAGCTTGATCAGCCCTCCCTACGAGCAGTTCTTC. As protein: CSASLISPPYEQFF.

This clonotype was seen repeatedly, ten times or more. This chain connects TRBV7-2 to TRBJ2-7; D is perhaps TRBD2 (7 bases). Germline CDR1 SGHTA, CDR2 FQGNSA. This CDR3 has 14 amino acids. The ends were cut back, 5 bases at V and 4 bases at J, with 15 bases in the middle. CDR3 DNA sequence: TGTGCCAGCAGCGGAAGGGGGGGGGGTTACGAGCAGTACTTC. It translates to CASSGRGGGYEQYF.

The chain uses TRBV20-1 and TRBJ2-2, with 15 bases fitting TRBD2. The V gene end was trimmed by 5 bases and the J gene end by 7 bases; junction bases not matched to a gene: 11. The CDR3 length is 17 residues. Germline V gene lookup returns CDR1 DFQATT and CDR2 SNEGSKA (reference sequence). The CDR3 reads CSAGIGTSGRLVGELFF. In nucleotides, the CDR3 is TGCAGTGCTGGAATAGGGACTAGCGGGAGGTTGGTCGGGGAGCTGTTTTTT.

This clonotype occurred a few times. The J gene is TRBJ2-1, the V gene TRBV4-1; 16 nucleotides match TRBD2. J lost 9 bases, V lost 4 bases, and 12 bases had no gene match. From germline, CDR1 is MGHRA and CDR2 YSYEKL. The CDR3 sequence is 18 residues long. The CDR3 loop is CASSRTPGLAGGPIEQFF. In nucleotides, the CDR3 is TGCGCCAGCAGCCGAACCCCGGGACTAGCGGGAGGGCCTATTGAGCAGTTCTTC.

This clonotype showed up many times. The CDR3 DNA reads as TGTGCCAGCAGGCCCTCGGGGCAAGAGACCCAGTACTTC. Translating it yields CASRPSGQETQYF. The V and J genes are TRBV27 and TRBJ2-5; tentative D call: TRBD2 (5 bases). The V gene's germline CDR1 is MNHEY and CDR2 SMNVEV (reference sequence). V was trimmed by 6 bases and J by 2 bases, leaving 10 bases between them. The CDR3 has 13 amino acids.